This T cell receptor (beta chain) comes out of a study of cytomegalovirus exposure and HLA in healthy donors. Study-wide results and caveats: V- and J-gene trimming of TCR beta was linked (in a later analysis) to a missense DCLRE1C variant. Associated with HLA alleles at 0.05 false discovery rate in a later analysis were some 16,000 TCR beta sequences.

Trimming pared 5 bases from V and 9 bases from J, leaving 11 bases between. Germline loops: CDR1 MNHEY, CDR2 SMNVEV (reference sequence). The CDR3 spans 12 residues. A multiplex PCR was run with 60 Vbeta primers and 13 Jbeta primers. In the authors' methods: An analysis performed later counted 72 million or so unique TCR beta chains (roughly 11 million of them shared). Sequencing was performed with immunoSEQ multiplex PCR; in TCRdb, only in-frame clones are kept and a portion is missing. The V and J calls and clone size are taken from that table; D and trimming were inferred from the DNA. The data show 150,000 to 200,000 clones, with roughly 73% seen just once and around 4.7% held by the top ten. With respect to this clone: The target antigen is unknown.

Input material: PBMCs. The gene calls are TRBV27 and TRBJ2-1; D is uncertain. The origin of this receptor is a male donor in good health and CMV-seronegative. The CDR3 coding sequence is TGTGCCAGCAGTCCAGGCCCCAGTGAGCAGTTCTTC. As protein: CASSPGPSEQFF.